This T cell receptor beta chain emerged from a study of blood T cell repertoires in COVID-19 (TCRdb year 2020). Broadly, across the study: The collaborator samples originated in the United States, Italy and Spain and spanned the acute and convalescent phases of COVID-19. The material from the prospective study consisted of cDNA or gDNA derived from T cells, B-cell-depleted T cells, or PBMCs. Deeply sampled blood TCRbeta repertoires from subjects exposed to, actively infected with, or recovered from COVID-19 were included in the dataset. The repertoires were released in a freely available public database intended as a resource for research on the immune response to SARS-CoV-2. The samples were drawn from the first 160 participants of the ongoing ImmuneRACE study and from some 1,300 subjects provided by 6 global collaborators. A de-identified subject ID, COVID-19 status, age in years and sex were almost always included in the sample metadata. HLA class I and class II types, where available, came from metadata supplied by the sample provider rather than from assay-based typing.

CDR1 and CDR2 are drawn from the germline V gene: MDHEN, SYDVKM. After removal of 5 bases from V and 4 bases from J, the junction retains 10 bases not matched to a gene. Inclusive of the bounding cysteine and phenylalanine, the CDR3 is 17 residues long. CDR3 DNA is the only sequence kept; it has 51 bases, read in frame from the first base. Paper-wide results and their limitations: How much clinical and demographic metadata was included differed by source and by participant, and the metadata was provided uncurated.

TCRbeta CDR3 regions were amplified from genomic DNA by means of the immunoSEQ Assay, a bias-controlled multiplex PCR. The source study handled its data this way. Within the assay, amplification of reference gene primers was used to estimate how many nucleated cells each sample contained. To quantify the absolute abundance of each unique TCRbeta CDR3 rearrangement, sequence reads were collapsed and filtered. For each sample, productive Simpson clonality was calculated as the square root of Simpson's diversity index over productive rearrangements. Not all clones reach the TCRdb copy of this immuneACCESS table, which keeps in-frame sequences only. Checked studies attribute under half of the gap to unresolved V genes and leave the rest unexplained. D and trimming come from the DNA, and the V and J calls and clone size come from that table. This sample holds around 59,000 clones; roughly 88% were observed only once. The top ten clonotypes cover about 4.5% of the sample.

Collaborating institutions collected whole blood in K2EDTA tubes following their own protocols. For TCRbeta analysis, collaborators shipped samples as frozen whole blood, isolated PBMCs, or DNA extracted from either of those sample types. Details on this clone: Its specific antigen is unknown. Within one base of it there is no much larger clone, and no base qualities were kept.

This receptor chain uses TRBV28 and TRBJ2-3; 12 nucleotides in the junction match TRBD1. This clonotype was sampled from a man between 60 and 75 years old with acute or convalescent COVID-19. The sample was peripheral blood. CDR3 sequence: CASSDPGQGAFADTQYF. The nucleotide sequence is given as TGTGCCAGCAGTGACCCGGGACAGGGGGCTTTTGCAGATACGCAGTATTTT.